The 28 T cell receptor beta chains below were found in one sample sequenced in a study of TIL therapy for anti-PD-1-resistant metastatic lung cancer (dated by TCRdb to the early 2020s). The immunoSEQ v3 hsTCRB kit was used to amplify TCR beta CDR3 regions from genomic DNA through bias-controlled multiplex PCR. TCRdb holds this immuneACCESS table with in-frame rearrangements only. Some clones are missing; in checked studies, unresolved V genes explain under half, and the rest has no known cause. The table for this sample lists tens of thousands of clones; approximately 70% of them were counted only once. Clones ranked in the top ten supply around 5.9% of the sample. The time point tag for this specimen amounts to: pre-treatment sample, taken before nivolumab and TIL therapy. Baseline tumor samples were excised metastases, mostly pleural nodules or supraclavicular lymph nodes, from the same resection used to grow TIL.

The sample was tumor tissue, taken at baseline. The source of these receptors is a person aged 25-79 years with non-small cell lung cancer.

This clone was seen many times. In DNA, the CDR3 is TGTGCCAGCAGCCCAGACGGAGGCAATCAGCCCCAGCATTTT. Its protein is CASSPDGGNQPQHF. The chain carries TRBV7-9 and TRBJ1-5; no firm D call. Germline CDR1 is SEHNR and CDR2 is FQNEAQ (reference sequence). The CDR3 extends over 14 amino acids. V shed 5 bases and J shed 2 bases, with 10 bases lying between them.

This clone has just one count. This chain uses TRBV6-6 with TRBJ1-5; maybe TRBD1 (6 bases). The CDR3 is 13 amino acids. Trimming shortened V by 7 bases and J by 7 bases, and 14 bases separated the two germline ends. Germline V gene sequence: CDR1 MNHNY, CDR2 SVGAGI (reference sequence). The CDR3: CASTNRVGQPQHF. In nucleotides, the CDR3 is TGTGCCAGCACCAACAGGGTTGGACAGCCCCAGCATTTT.

V and J are TRBV5-1 and TRBJ1-2; possible D gene TRBD1, 6 bases. V was trimmed by 4 bases and J by 5 bases, leaving 18 bases between them. The CDR3 has 15 amino acids. CDR1 is SGHRS and CDR2 is YFSETQ in the germline V gene. For the CDR3, the DNA is TGCGCCAGCAGCCCGGAGGGGGGGCCTGGGTATGGCTACACCTTC. Translation gives CASSPEGGPGYGYTF. The complete variable domain, with remaining parts taken from reference TRBV5-1 and TRBJ1-2, reads KAGVTQTPRYLIKTRGQQVTLSCSPISGHRSVSWYQQTPGQGLQFLFEYFSETQRNKGNFPGRFSGRQFSNSRSEMNVSTLELGDSALYLCASSPEGGPGYGYTFGSGTRLTVV.

This sequence joins TRBV4-2 and TRBJ2-1, with TRBD2 matching 10 bases. Germline trimming cut 4 bases from V and 10 bases from J; bases unmatched to any gene: 13. The germline gives CDR1 LGHNA, CDR2 YNFKEQ. This CDR3 region has 16 residues. CDR3 DNA sequence: TGTGCCAGCAGCCCCCCGGCCAGCGGGGGGGCTAAGGAGCAGTTCTTC. As protein: CASSPPASGGAKEQFF.

The chain carries TRBV6-6 and TRBJ2-7; D not resolved. Germline values: CDR1 MNHNY, CDR2 SVGAGI (reference sequence). V gave up 6 bases and J gave up 6 bases, with 18 bases separating them. The CDR3 contains 14 residues. This CDR3 is CASSNTQSYVEQYF. The CDR3 DNA is TGTGCCAGCAGCAACACACAATCCTACGTCGAGCAGTACTTC.

In this sample, this clone turned up a few times. The chain uses TRBV6-5 and TRBJ1-1, with 7 bases that match TRBD1. The trim removed 2 bases at V and 2 bases at J, leaving 5 bases unmatched. Germline V lookup: CDR1 MNHEY, CDR2 SVGAGI. The CDR3 has 15 residues. The CDR3 loop reads CASSYRIGGNTEAFF. The CDR3 DNA sequence: TGTGCCAGCAGTTACAGGATAGGGGGCAACACTGAAGCTTTCTTT.

The gene calls are TRBV6-5 and TRBJ2-7; no clear D. The CDR3 loop spans 13 amino acids. Trimming cost V 2 bases and J 3 bases, with 8 bases left between them. Germline-derived CDR1 and CDR2 are MNHEY and SVGAGI. The CDR3 spells CASSYPSGYEQYF. In DNA form, the CDR3 reads TGTGCCAGCAGTTACCCATCCGGCTACGAGCAGTACTTC.

This clone was detected only a few times. The genes are TRBV6-1 and TRBJ2-7, with D maybe TRBD2 (5 bases). Germline assignment: CDR1 MNHNS and CDR2 SASEGT. V lost 7 bases and J lost 1, with 17 bases in between. The CDR3 extends over 15 amino acids. CDR3 region: CASTSTGIPSYEQYF. As DNA, the CDR3 is TGTGCCAGCACCTCCACCGGGATACCATCCTACGAGCAGTACTTC.

V gene TRBV29-1 combines with J gene TRBJ1-2; D possibly corresponds to TRBD1 (5 bases). The ends were cut back, 0 bases at V and 2 bases at J, with 10 bases in the middle. The CDR3 runs 14 residues. Germline V gene lookup returns CDR1 SQVTM and CDR2 ANQGSEA. The CDR3 DNA reads as TGCAGCGTTGAAGATGGGGCAGACAACTATGGCTACACCTTC. It is translated as CSVEDGADNYGYTF.

A single count supports this clone. The rearrangement links TRBV5-6 to TRBJ2-3, with no clear D. V was clipped by 0 bases and J by 7 bases, with 9 bases between them. The CDR3 loop spans 13 amino acids. The germline CDR1 and CDR2 sequences are SGHDT and YYEEEE. CDR3 DNA sequence: TGTGCCAGCAGCTTGGAGGGCCGAAATACGCAGTATTTT. This codes for CASSLEGRNTQYF.

This clone was counted only a few times. The rearrangement uses TRBV10-1 and TRBJ2-7, with D maybe TRBD2 (5 bases). The CDR3 spans 13 residues. Germline V gene sequence: CDR1 WNHNN, CDR2 SYGVQD (reference sequence). Trimming shortened V by 4 bases and J by 7 bases, and 14 bases separated the two germline ends. CDR3: CASSAGNGREQYF. Here the CDR3 DNA reads TGCGCCAGCAGTGCCGGGAACGGACGAGAGCAGTACTTC.

The chain is built from TRBV7-2 and TRBJ2-5; 10 bases agree with TRBD2. V lost 5 bases to trimming and J lost 5 bases; unmatched junction nucleotides: 20. This CDR3 comprises 19 residues. Germline loops: CDR1 SGHTA, CDR2 FQGNSA. CDR3 loop: CASSSPGGPSGRVAETQYF. In DNA, the CDR3 is TGTGCCAGCAGCAGCCCGGGGGGGCCGAGCGGGAGGGTCGCGGAGACCCAGTACTTC. The full variable domain, completed using reference TRBV7-2 and TRBJ2-5, is GAGVSQSPSNKVTEKGKDVELRCDPISGHTALYWYRQSLGQGLEFLIYFQGNSAPDKSGLPSDRFSAERTGGSVSTLTIQRTQQEDSAVYLCASSSPGGPSGRVAETQYFGPGTRLLVL.

This clone was counted many times. V gene TRBV5-6 combines with J gene TRBJ1-5; the D is unclear. This CDR3 region has 14 residues. Between the trimmed V and J ends, which lost 0 bases and 1 base, there was a span of 5 bases. The V gene's germline CDR1 is SGHDT and CDR2 YYEEEE. This CDR3 is CASSLAVSNQPQHF. CDR3 bases: TGTGCCAGCAGCTTGGCAGTGAGCAATCAGCCCCAGCATTTT.

CDR3 protein: CASSLTSGYEQYF. In DNA form, the CDR3 reads TGTGCCAGCAGCCTCACTAGCGGGTACGAGCAGTACTTC. This chain uses TRBV6-1 with TRBJ2-7, with 9 positions matching TRBD2. In germline, CDR1 is MNHNS, CDR2 SASEGT. V dropped 6 bases and J dropped 4; count of bases not matched to a gene: 4. The CDR3 extends over 13 amino acids.

The rearrangement links TRBV6-1 to TRBJ2-5; 7 nucleotides match TRBD1. Gene TRBJ2-7 matches the end of the DNA better, so the J call may be wrong. CDR3 length: 14 amino acids. CDR1 is MNHNS, CDR2 SASEGT, per germline. Here the CDR3 reads CASSAVGQGVEQYF. DNA of the CDR3: TGTGCCAGCAGTGCGGTCGGCCAGGGGGTCGAGCAGTACTTC.

This clone was seen more than once but under ten times. The chain employs TRBV5-5 and TRBJ2-1; D is uncertain. Trimming left V 0 bases short and J 6 bases short, with 10 bases between. CDR1 and CDR2 (germline): SGHKS, YYEKEE (reference sequence). The CDR3 consists of 14 residues. The CDR3 DNA is TGTGCCAGCAGCTTGGGGACCCCAGCCAATGAGCAGTTCTTC. Its translation is CASSLGTPANEQFF. The variable domain in full, with the rest retrieved from reference TRBV5-5 and TRBJ2-1, is DAGVTQSPTHLIKTRGQQVTLRCSPISGHKSVSWYQQVLGQGPQFIFQYYEKEERGRGNFPDRFSARQFPNYSSELNVNALLLGDSALYLCASSLGTPANEQFFGPGTRLTVL.

The chain joins TRBV28 to TRBJ2-4; D unresolved. V lost 5 bases and J lost 0, with 5 bases in between. The CDR3 contains 13 residues. CDR1 and CDR2 from the germline V gene are MDHEN and SYDVKM. CDR3: CASSGPAKNIQYF. Written as DNA, the CDR3 is TGTGCCAGCAGTGGCCCAGCCAAAAACATTCAGTACTTC.

The genes are TRBV25-1 and TRBJ1-1, with TRBD1 matching over 8 bases. The CDR3 contains 15 residues. The germline CDR1 and CDR2 sequences are MGHDK and SYGVNS. The junction had 3 bases not matched to a gene; V was cut back by 2 bases and J by 1 base. CDR3 nucleotides: TGTGCCAGCAGTGAACATGGGACAGGGAACACTGAAGCTTTCTTT. It translates to CASSEHGTGNTEAFF. The full variable domain, in which reference TRBV25-1 and TRBJ1-1 provide the parts outside the CDR3, is EADIYQTPRYLVIGTGKKITLECSQTMGHDKMYWYQQDPGMELHLIHYSYGVNSTEKGDLSSESTVSRIRTEHFPLTLESARPSHTSQYLCASSEHGTGNTEAFFGQGTRLTVV.

This chain links TRBV10-2 with TRBJ2-1, with no clear D. The germline V gene encodes CDR1 WSHSY and CDR2 SAAADI. CDR3 length equals 11 residues. V was cut by 3 bases and J by 8 bases, with 5 bases left in between. The chain's CDR3 is CASSDVYEQFF. The CDR3 nucleotides are TGCGCCAGCAGTGATGTCTATGAGCAGTTCTTC.

The chain links TRBV20-1 to TRBJ1-5; D ambiguous. The CDR3 runs to 10 residues. Trimming took 3 bases from V and 9 from J, leaving 6 bases between them. Per the germline V gene, CDR1 is DFQATT and CDR2 is SNEGSKA (reference sequence). The CDR3 bases are TGCAGTGCTAGGCCATGGCCCCAGCATTTT. Translating it yields CSARPWPQHF.

J is TRBJ2-7 and V is TRBV23-1; 7 bases are a match to TRBD1. TRBV23-1 is labeled an ORF, and its function is uncertain. Trimming at V came to 5 bases and at J to 2 bases, leaving 6 bases not matched to a gene. CDR3 size: 14 residues. DNA for the CDR3: TGCGCCAGCAGTTTTTCTACAGGGGCCTACGAGCAGTACTTC. Its protein is CASSFSTGAYEQYF.

This clone was seen a few times. This chain links TRBV5-1 with TRBJ1-6; unclear D gene. Trimming removed 0 bases from V and 9 bases from J, with 13 bases in between. Germline values: CDR1 SGHRS, CDR2 YFSETQ. The CDR3 has 15 residues. In DNA form, the CDR3 reads TGCGCCAGCAGCTTGGGGTGGGGAGACGGTTCACCCCTCCACTTT. This sequence encodes CASSLGWGDGSPLHF.

V and J are TRBV6-1 and TRBJ1-4; 8 nucleotides agree with TRBD1. This CDR3 is 14 amino acids long. The germline CDR1 and CDR2 sequences are MNHNS and SASEGT. With V trimmed by 6 bases and J by 8 bases, 8 bases remained unmatched. CDR3 bases: TGTGCCAGCAGCCTCAGGGGGCGAGGCGAAAAACTGTTTTTT. Translation: CASSLRGRGEKLFF.

The J gene is TRBJ2-7, the V gene TRBV7-6; a weak D match, TRBD1 (6 bases). V lost 1 base, J lost 2 bases, and 9 bases lay in between. CDR3 length equals 14 residues. From germline, CDR1 is SGHVS and CDR2 FNYEAQ. CDR3 in amino acids: CASSLGDTTYEQYF. As DNA, the CDR3 is TGTGCCAGCAGCTTAGGGGACACCACCTACGAGCAGTACTTC. The full variable domain, rest sourced from reference TRBV7-6 and TRBJ2-7, is GAGVSQSPRYKVTKRGQDVALRCDPISGHVSLYWYRQALGQGPEFLTYFNYEAQQDKSGLPNDRFSAERPEGSISTLTIQRTEQRDSAMYRCASSLGDTTYEQYFGPGTRLTVT.

This clone was found a few times. V usage is TRBV5-4 and J usage is TRBJ1-1, with a weak D call TRBD1 (5 bases). Germline V gene sequence: CDR1 SGHNT, CDR2 YYREEE (reference sequence). Deletions cut 2 bases from V and 1 base from J, with 9 bases between. The CDR3 consists of 14 residues. The CDR3 loop reads CASSFREGNTEAFF. The CDR3, as DNA: TGTGCCAGCAGCTTCAGGGAAGGGAACACTGAAGCTTTCTTT.

The V gene is TRBV7-2, the J gene TRBJ2-5, with 7 bases matching TRBD2. The CDR3 length is 15 residues. CDR1 and CDR2 from the germline V gene are SGHTA and FQGNSA. Germline trimming cut 0 bases from V and 2 bases from J; bases unmatched to any gene: 3. CDR3 residues: CASSLAASGQETQYF. In DNA form, the CDR3 reads TGTGCCAGCAGCTTAGCGGCTAGCGGTCAAGAGACCCAGTACTTC.

J is TRBJ2-7 and V is TRBV9; the D call may be TRBD1 or TRBD2 (6 bases each). The CDR3 has 14 residues. Trimming removed 3 bases from V and 6 bases from J, with 16 bases in between. Looked up from germline, CDR1 is SGDLS and CDR2 is YYNGEE. The CDR3 spells CASSGSSGAGEQYF. In DNA, the CDR3 is TGTGCCAGCAGCGGCTCGTCGGGGGCGGGCGAGCAGTACTTC.

J is TRBJ2-7 and V is TRBV7-2, with TRBD2 identical over 11 bases. V lost 5 bases to trimming and J lost 1 base; unmatched junction nucleotides: 4. This CDR3 is built from 15 residues. Germline assignment: CDR1 SGHTA and CDR2 FQGNSA. The CDR3 DNA sequence: TGTGCCAGCAGCAAACTAGCGGGGGCGTCCTACGAGCAGTACTTC. Residues: CASSKLAGASYEQYF.